A single sample gave rise to the 15 T cell receptor beta chains below, sequenced in a study of response to subunit inactivated influenza vaccine. Each CDR3 protein gets one entry after TCRdb re-called the RT-PCR reads with MiXCR. The sample yields around 850,000 distinct CDR3 sequences, less than 20% seen once. The material was PBMCs from blood, obtained more than 4 days after vaccination. The receptors were gathered from a man aged 45 to 65 who received an inactivated influenza vaccine.

This clonotype was observed at least ten times. The chain is built from TRBV7-2 and TRBJ2-7; 7 bases line up with TRBD2. This CDR3 has 16 amino acids. V gave up 3 bases and J gave up 0 bases; unmatched junction bases: 8. Germline V lookup: CDR1 SGHTA, CDR2 FQGNSA. The CDR3 reads CASSFSGFSSSYEQYF. The CDR3 nucleotides are TGTGCCAGCAGCTTTAGCGGGTTTTCTAGCTCCTACGAGCAGTACTTC.

This chain links TRBV20-1 with TRBJ2-7, with 10 nucleotides matching TRBD2. The CDR3 loop spans 19 amino acids. Germline V gives CDR1 DFQATT, CDR2 SNEGSKA (reference sequence). The CDR3 region has the DNA TGCAGCGCCTTCCCCGGGAGTGCCGGGACTAGCGTAATCTCCTACGAGCAGTACTTC. This codes for CSAFPGSAGTSVISYEQYF.

This clonotype has only one observation. This chain links TRBV3-1 with TRBJ2-7; 7 bases agree with TRBD1. The J segment lost 5 bases and the V segment lost 3 bases, leaving 4 bases of the junction unmatched. This CDR3 has 13 residues. Germline CDR1 is LGHDT and CDR2 is YNNKEL (reference sequence). Here the CDR3 DNA reads TGTGCCAGCAGCCACGGGACAGCTAACGAGCAGTACTTC. Translated: CASSHGTANEQYF.

At least ten counts were recorded for this clonotype. This rearrangement joins TRBV12-3 or TRBV12-4 to TRBJ2-7; 9 bases are shared with TRBD1. Trimming cost V 7 bases and J 5 bases; bases outside gene matches: 9. This CDR3 is 14 amino acids long. CDR3 sequence (DNA): TGTGCCAGCACCGGGACAGGGTGGGCCAACGAGCAGTACTTC. The encoded protein is CASTGTGWANEQYF.

This clonotype has only a few counts. This chain connects TRBV6-2 or TRBV6-3 to TRBJ2-1; D gene unclear. This CDR3 has 14 amino acids. Germline values: CDR1 MNHEY, CDR2 SVGEGT. V dropped 3 bases and J dropped 3 bases, with 9 bases sitting between them. CDR3 nucleotides: TGTGCCAGCAGTTATCCCCCAGGCTACAATGAGCAGTTCTTC. Amino acids: CASSYPPGYNEQFF.

This clonotype was seen only a few times. This chain joins TRBV28 and TRBJ2-5; the D gene is possibly TRBD2 (5 bases). This CDR3 is built from 13 residues. The V end lost 5 bases, the J end lost 4 bases, and 11 bases lay between the germline ends. Germline CDR1 reads MDHEN; CDR2 reads SYDVKM. CDR3: CASSGLFGETQYF. Here the CDR3 DNA reads TGTGCCAGCAGTGGACTGTTTGGAGAGACCCAGTACTTC. Combining the CDR3 with reference TRBV28 and TRBJ2-5 gives the whole variable domain DVKVTQSSRYLVKRTGEKVFLECVQDMDHENMFWYRQDPGLGLRLIYFSYDVKMKEKGDIPEGYSVSREKKERFSLILESASTNQTSMYLCASSGLFGETQYFGPGTRLLVL.

This clonotype has a handful of counts. CDR3 protein: CASSYTGLNEQFF. CDR3 DNA sequence: TGTGCCAGCAGTTACACGGGACTAAATGAGCAGTTCTTC. The chain carries TRBV6-6 and TRBJ2-1, with 7 bases fitting TRBD2. Germline V gene data show CDR1 as MNHNY and CDR2 as SVGAGI (reference sequence). The CDR3 consists of 13 residues. V gave up 2 bases and J gave up 7 bases; unmatched junction bases: 2.

The chain couples TRBV5-6 to TRBJ1-2, with D perhaps matching TRBD1 (6 bases). Germline CDR1 reads SGHDT; CDR2 reads YYEEEE. V was clipped by 4 bases and J by 8 bases, with 18 bases between them. This CDR3 is built from 14 residues. The CDR3 DNA reads TGTGCCAGCAGCCTAACAGGGATTTTGGACGGCTACACCTTC. Amino acid sequence: CASSLTGILDGYTF. Together with reference TRBV5-6 and TRBJ1-2, the CDR3 gives the full variable domain: DAGVTQSPTHLIKTRGQQVTLRCSPKSGHDTVSWYQQALGQGPQFIFQYYEEEERQRGNFPDRFSGHQFPNYSSELNVNALLLGDSALYLCASSLTGILDGYTFGSGTRLTVV.

The chain uses TRBV7-3 and TRBJ2-1, with a tentative D call TRBD1 (6 bases). The CDR3 extends over 15 amino acids. V was trimmed by 1 base and J by 8 bases, leaving 15 bases between them. CDR1 SGHTA and CDR2 FQGTGA come from the germline V gene. The CDR3 bases are TGTGCCAGCAGCTTAAATGGAAGGGGGAGAGATGAGCAGTTCTTC. Translating gives CASSLNGRGRDEQFF.

This sequence joins TRBV5-5 and TRBJ1-6; possibly TRBD1 for D (5 bases). Germline-derived CDR1 and CDR2 are SGHKS and YYEKEE (reference sequence). Trimming pared 0 bases from V and 7 bases from J, leaving 11 bases between. The length of the CDR3 is 15 residues. CDR3 amino acids: CASSLVARANSPLHF. The CDR3 DNA sequence: TGTGCCAGCAGCTTGGTCGCCAGGGCCAATTCACCCCTCCACTTT.

This chain links TRBV18 with TRBJ2-1; TRBD2 matches 9 bases. Germline trimming cut 2 bases from V and 3 bases from J; bases unmatched to any gene: 5. Germline values: CDR1 KGHSH, CDR2 LQKENI. The CDR3 extends over 16 amino acids. This chain's CDR3 is CASSPVREGLYNEQFF. The CDR3 coding sequence is TGTGCCAGCTCACCAGTGCGGGAGGGCCTCTACAATGAGCAGTTCTTC. Full variable domain (rest looked up from reference TRBV18 and TRBJ2-1): NAGVMQNPRHLVRRRGQEARLRCSPMKGHSHVYWYRQLPEEGLKFMVYLQKENIIDESGMPKERFSAEFPKEGPSILRIQQVVRGDSAAYFCASSPVREGLYNEQFFGPGTRLTVL.

This clonotype showed up just a few times. The chain links TRBV7-9 to TRBJ2-1; 8 bases are shared with TRBD2. The CDR3 extends over 16 amino acids. V lost 3 bases and J lost 3; bases outside the gene matches: 7. Germline V gene data show CDR1 as SEHNR and CDR2 as FQNEAQ (reference sequence). CDR3 loop: CASSLSAGEHYNEQFF. The CDR3 region has the DNA TGTGCCAGCAGCTTGTCAGCGGGAGAGCACTACAATGAGCAGTTCTTC.

The V and J genes are TRBV7-6 and TRBJ2-1, with 7 bases fitting TRBD2. With 1 base clipped from V and 1 base from J, the junction kept 4 bases outside the gene matches. Germline V CDR1 and CDR2: SGHVS, FNYEAQ. The CDR3 extends over 16 amino acids. The CDR3 sequence: CASSLVSGGSYNEQFF. The CDR3 DNA is TGTGCCAGCAGCTTAGTATCCGGGGGGTCCTACAATGAGCAGTTCTTC.

This clonotype was recorded many times. The V call is TRBV5-4, the J call TRBJ1-6, with 8 positions matching TRBD1. J gave up 10 bases and V 4 bases, and 7 bases lay outside the gene matches. CDR3 length: 14 residues. The germline CDR1 and CDR2 sequences are SGHNT and YYREEE (reference sequence). The CDR3: CASSADRERSPLHF. The CDR3 DNA follows: TGTGCCAGCAGCGCGGACAGGGAGCGATCACCCCTCCACTTT.

The chain joins TRBV7-9 to TRBJ2-7, with 7 nucleotides matching TRBD1. The CDR3 totals 14 residues. Trimming removed 5 bases from V and 4 bases from J; junction bases left unmatched: 8. Germline assignment: CDR1 SEHNR and CDR2 FQNEAQ (reference sequence). CDR3 sequence: CASSPTGKVYEQYF. The CDR3 nucleotides are TGTGCCAGCAGCCCGACAGGGAAGGTTTACGAGCAGTACTTC.